Below are 14 T cell receptor beta chains sequenced from a single sample in a study of neurological immune-mediated disorders. TCRdb passed the 5' RACE reads through MiXCR, listing each CDR3 protein once. Of approximately 46,000 distinct CDR3 sequences in the sample, 9% to 12% were seen once. The sample taken for sequencing was PBMCs. The receptors were sampled from an older man with HTLV-1-associated myelopathy (HAM/TSP).

This chain uses TRBV12-3 or TRBV12-4 with TRBJ2-5; 10 bases map to TRBD2. The CDR3 loop spans 14 amino acids. V was pared by 8 bases and J by 1 base, with 4 bases of the junction left unmatched. The CDR3: CASASGRVQETQYF. The CDR3 DNA follows: TGTGCCAGCGCCAGCGGGAGGGTCCAAGAGACCCAGTACTTC.

This clonotype showed up many times. The V gene is TRBV5-6, the J gene TRBJ2-1; D not resolved. This CDR3 contains 13 residues. Trimming stripped 4 bases from V and 6 bases from J, with 11 bases between. Germline CDR1 is SGHDT and CDR2 is YYEEEE. CDR3 DNA sequence: TGTGCCAGCAGCGAGGACCCGGGCAATGAGCAGTTCTTC. This codes for CASSEDPGNEQFF.

This clonotype has ten or more counts. The V gene is TRBV12-3 or TRBV12-4, the J gene TRBJ2-7; D could derive from TRBD1 or TRBD2 (5 bases each). This CDR3 has 15 residues. V was cut by 2 bases and J by 3 bases, with 14 bases left in between. CDR3 sequence reads: CASSLRGGRGYEQYF. CDR3 in DNA: TGTGCCAGCAGTTTACGTGGGGGAAGGGGCTACGAGCAGTACTTC.

The table lists this clonotype with many counts. The chain joins TRBV6-5 to TRBJ2-7; D is unresolved. Between the trimmed V and J ends, which lost 6 bases and 6 bases, there was a span of 12 bases. Per germline, CDR1 MNHEY and CDR2 SVGAGI. The CDR3 totals 12 residues. The CDR3 sequence: CASREPASEQYF. The CDR3 DNA sequence: TGTGCCAGCAGGGAACCTGCTTCCGAGCAGTACTTC.

This clonotype was observed many times. The chain uses TRBV9 and TRBJ1-6; 7 bases align to TRBD1. Trimming removed 3 bases from V and 7 bases from J; junction bases left unmatched: 7. The CDR3 contains 15 residues. Germline CDR1 SGDLS, CDR2 YYNGEE. This CDR3 reads CASSAEQGSNSPLHF. CDR3 DNA sequence: TGTGCCAGCAGCGCCGAACAGGGGTCAAATTCACCCCTCCACTTT.

This clonotype was recorded at least ten times. The chain couples TRBV25-1 to TRBJ2-7, with a weak D call TRBD1 (5 bases). The V end lost 6 bases, the J end lost 0 bases, and 15 bases lay between the germline ends. The CDR3 runs 15 residues. CDR1 is MGHDK, CDR2 SYGVNS, per germline. Written as DNA, the CDR3 is TGTGCCAGCAGAGCTTCCAGGGTAAACTCCTACGAGCAGTACTTC. Its protein is CASRASRVNSYEQYF.

This clonotype was observed at least ten times. The rearrangement joins TRBV5-1 to TRBJ2-4; possibly TRBD1 or TRBD2 for D (5 bases each). Germline V lookup: CDR1 SGHRS, CDR2 YFSETQ. The CDR3 runs to 13 residues. The V end was cut by 2 bases, the J end by 8 bases, with 11 bases between. The CDR3, as DNA: TGCGCCAGCAGCTTAACCGGGACGGACATTCAGTACTTC. It yields the protein CASSLTGTDIQYF.

This clonotype was counted only a few times. A much larger clone lies one base from this, so it may be a read error. This chain connects TRBV7-9 to TRBJ2-4; 9 bases align to TRBD1. V dropped 6 bases and J dropped 8; count of bases not matched to a gene: 8. Germline-derived CDR1 and CDR2 are SEHNR and FQNEAQ (reference sequence). The CDR3 length is 14 residues. The CDR3 here is CASRGGDRVHIQYF. The CDR3 nucleotides are TGTGCCAGCAGAGGCGGGGACAGGGTGCACATTCAGTACTTC.

The table lists this clonotype with a few counts. J is TRBJ2-2 and V is TRBV7-8, with D perhaps TRBD1 or TRBD2 (5 bases each). V was trimmed by 8 bases and J by 4 bases, leaving 17 bases between them. The V gene's germline CDR1 is SGHVS and CDR2 FQNEAQ. The CDR3 is 15 residues long. The chain's CDR3 is CASSIQGVPTGELFF. DNA of the CDR3: TGTGCCAGCTCCATCCAGGGAGTGCCCACCGGGGAGCTGTTTTTT.

The table lists this clonotype with many counts. The V gene is TRBV9, the J gene TRBJ1-4, with unresolved D. The V end lost 0 bases, the J end lost 8 bases, and 14 bases lay between the germline ends. Germline values: CDR1 SGDLS, CDR2 YYNGEE. The CDR3 contains 15 residues. CDR3 nucleotide sequence: TGTGCCAGCAGCGTAGGAGCAAAGGTGGGGGAAAAACTGTTTTTT. It encodes CASSVGAKVGEKLFF.

This clonotype has at least ten counts. The chain carries TRBV5-1 and TRBJ2-7; D is possibly TRBD1 (5 bases). Germline V lookup: CDR1 SGHRS, CDR2 YFSETQ. CDR3 length equals 14 residues. Trimming shortened V by 7 bases and J by 0 bases, and 14 bases separated the two germline ends. CDR3 protein: CASRRPGRSYEQYF. The CDR3 DNA is TGCGCCAGCCGCCGGCCAGGGCGCTCCTACGAGCAGTACTTC.

This clonotype has ten or more counts. The chain recombines TRBV20-1 with TRBJ2-7; TRBD2 agrees at 9 bases. The V and J ends lost 0 bases and 2 bases, in that order; junction bases with no gene match: 5. The CDR3 totals 15 residues. Germline loops: CDR1 DFQATT, CDR2 SNEGSKA (reference sequence). In DNA form, the CDR3 reads TGCAGTGCTAGAGACCCCCTAGCGGGACCCTACGAGCAGTACTTC. Translating it yields CSARDPLAGPYEQYF.

This clonotype has ten or more counts. The chain carries TRBV19 and TRBJ1-1, with a tentative D call TRBD1 (5 bases). Between the trimmed V and J ends, which lost 5 bases and 6 bases, there was a span of 16 bases. The CDR3 is 14 residues long. Germline values: CDR1 LNHDA, CDR2 SQIVND (reference sequence). In DNA form, the CDR3 reads TGTGCCAGTAGTGGCCGGGACCGCTTCGCTGAAGCTTTCTTT. Its translation: CASSGRDRFAEAFF.

The chain carries TRBV20-1 and TRBJ2-7; either TRBD1 or TRBD2 may supply D (6 bases each). V lost 6 bases and J 5 bases, leaving 26 bases between the germline ends. Germline V lookup: CDR1 DFQATT, CDR2 SNEGSKA (reference sequence). The CDR3 totals 16 residues. The CDR3 spells CSAPGGALQNGDEQYF. The CDR3 DNA is TGCAGTGCGCCCGGGGGCGCTTTACAAAATGGCGACGAGCAGTACTTC.